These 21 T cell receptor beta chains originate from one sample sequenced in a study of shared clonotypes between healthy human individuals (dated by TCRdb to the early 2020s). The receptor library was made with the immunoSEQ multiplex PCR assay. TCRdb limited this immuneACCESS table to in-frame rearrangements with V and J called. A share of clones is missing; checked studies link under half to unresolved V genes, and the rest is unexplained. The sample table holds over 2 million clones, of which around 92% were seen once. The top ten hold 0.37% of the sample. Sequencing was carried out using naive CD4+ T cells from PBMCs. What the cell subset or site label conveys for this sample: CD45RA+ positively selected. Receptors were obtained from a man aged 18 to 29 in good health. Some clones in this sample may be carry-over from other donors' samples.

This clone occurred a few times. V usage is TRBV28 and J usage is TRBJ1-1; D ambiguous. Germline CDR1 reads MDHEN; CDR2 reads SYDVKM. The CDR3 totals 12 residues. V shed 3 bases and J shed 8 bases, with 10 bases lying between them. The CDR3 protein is CASSLLLKEAFF. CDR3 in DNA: TGTGCCAGCAGTTTGCTTCTCAAGGAAGCTTTCTTT.

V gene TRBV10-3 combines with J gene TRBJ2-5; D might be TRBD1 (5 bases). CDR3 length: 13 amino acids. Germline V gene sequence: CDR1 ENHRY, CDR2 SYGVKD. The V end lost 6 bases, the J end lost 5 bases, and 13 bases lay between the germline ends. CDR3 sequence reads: CAISAGKGETQYF. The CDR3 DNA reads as TGTGCCATCAGCGCAGGGAAGGGGGAGACCCAGTACTTC.

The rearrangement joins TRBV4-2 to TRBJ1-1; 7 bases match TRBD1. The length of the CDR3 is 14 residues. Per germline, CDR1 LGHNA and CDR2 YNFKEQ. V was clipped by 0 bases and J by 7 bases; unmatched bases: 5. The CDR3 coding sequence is TGTGCCAGCAGCCAAGATAGGGGGCAGAATGAAGCTTTCTTT. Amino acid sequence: CASSQDRGQNEAFF.

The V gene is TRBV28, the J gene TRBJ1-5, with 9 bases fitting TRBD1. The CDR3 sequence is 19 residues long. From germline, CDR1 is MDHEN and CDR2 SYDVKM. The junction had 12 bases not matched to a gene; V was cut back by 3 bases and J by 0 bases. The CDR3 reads CASSLRGQGIAYSNQPQHF. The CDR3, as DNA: TGTGCCAGCAGTTTGAGGGGACAGGGTATCGCCTATAGCAATCAGCCCCAGCATTTT.

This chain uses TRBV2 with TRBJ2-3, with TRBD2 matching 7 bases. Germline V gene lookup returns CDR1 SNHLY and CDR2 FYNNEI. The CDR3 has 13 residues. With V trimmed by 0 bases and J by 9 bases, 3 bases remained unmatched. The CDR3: CASSEAWGGTQYF. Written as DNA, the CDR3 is TGTGCCAGCAGTGAAGCCTGGGGGGGAACGCAGTATTTT.

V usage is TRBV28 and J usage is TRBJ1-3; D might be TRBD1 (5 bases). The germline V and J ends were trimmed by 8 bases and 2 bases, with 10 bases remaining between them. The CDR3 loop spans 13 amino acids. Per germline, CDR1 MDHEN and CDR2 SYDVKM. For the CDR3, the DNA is TGTGCCAGCGGGGCGTCGGCTGGAAACACCATATATTTT. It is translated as CASGASAGNTIYF. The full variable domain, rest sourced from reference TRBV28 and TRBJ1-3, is DVKVTQSSRYLVKRTGEKVFLECVQDMDHENMFWYRQDPGLGLRLIYFSYDVKMKEKGDIPEGYSVSREKKERFSLILESASTNQTSMYLCASGASAGNTIYFGEGSWLTVV.

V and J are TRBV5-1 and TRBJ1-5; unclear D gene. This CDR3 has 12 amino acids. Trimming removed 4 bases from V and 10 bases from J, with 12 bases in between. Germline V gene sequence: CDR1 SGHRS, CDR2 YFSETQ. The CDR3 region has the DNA TGCGCCAGCAGCCTAACTGGCTCTCCCCAGCATTTT. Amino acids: CASSLTGSPQHF. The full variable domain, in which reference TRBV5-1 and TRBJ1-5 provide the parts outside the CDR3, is KAGVTQTPRYLIKTRGQQVTLSCSPISGHRSVSWYQQTPGQGLQFLFEYFSETQRNKGNFPGRFSGRQFSNSRSEMNVSTLELGDSALYLCASSLTGSPQHFGDGTRLSIL.

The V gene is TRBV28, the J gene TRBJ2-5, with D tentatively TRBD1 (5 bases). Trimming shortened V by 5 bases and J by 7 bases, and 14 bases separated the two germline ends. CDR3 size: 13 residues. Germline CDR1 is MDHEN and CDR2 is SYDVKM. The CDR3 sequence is CASSPPGWLTQYF. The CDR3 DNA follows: TGTGCCAGCAGTCCCCCAGGGTGGTTGACCCAGTACTTC.

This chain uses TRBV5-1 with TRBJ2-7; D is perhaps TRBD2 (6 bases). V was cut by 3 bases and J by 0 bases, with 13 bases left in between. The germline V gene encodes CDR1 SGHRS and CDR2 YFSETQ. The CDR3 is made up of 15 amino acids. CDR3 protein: CASSWAGTSSYEQYF. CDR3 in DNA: TGCGCCAGCAGCTGGGCGGGGACGAGCTCCTACGAGCAGTACTTC.

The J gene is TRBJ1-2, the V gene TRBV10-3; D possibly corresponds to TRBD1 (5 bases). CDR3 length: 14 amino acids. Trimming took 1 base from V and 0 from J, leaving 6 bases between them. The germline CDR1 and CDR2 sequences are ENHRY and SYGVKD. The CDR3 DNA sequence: TGTGCCATCAGTGAGTGGGGGTCTAACTATGGCTACACCTTC. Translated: CAISEWGSNYGYTF.

CDR3 in DNA: TGTGCCAGCAGCTTGCTAGAGCAAAAACTGTTTTTT. Translation: CASSLLEQKLFF. The chain recombines TRBV5-5 with TRBJ1-4; unclear D gene. V lost 1 base to trimming and J lost 9 bases, with 7 bases between them. CDR1 and CDR2 (germline): SGHKS, YYEKEE (reference sequence). This CDR3 has 12 residues. Full variable domain (outside the CDR3, taken from reference TRBV5-5 and TRBJ1-4): DAGVTQSPTHLIKTRGQQVTLRCSPISGHKSVSWYQQVLGQGPQFIFQYYEKEERGRGNFPDRFSARQFPNYSSELNVNALLLGDSALYLCASSLLEQKLFFGSGTQLSVL.

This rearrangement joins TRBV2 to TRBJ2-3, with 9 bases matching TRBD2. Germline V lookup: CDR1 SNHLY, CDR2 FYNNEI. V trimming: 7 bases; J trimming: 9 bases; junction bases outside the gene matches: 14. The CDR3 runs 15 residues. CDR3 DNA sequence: TGTGCCAGCATCCCTAGCGGGATTAGATCTACCACGCAGTATTTT. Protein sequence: CASIPSGIRSTTQYF.

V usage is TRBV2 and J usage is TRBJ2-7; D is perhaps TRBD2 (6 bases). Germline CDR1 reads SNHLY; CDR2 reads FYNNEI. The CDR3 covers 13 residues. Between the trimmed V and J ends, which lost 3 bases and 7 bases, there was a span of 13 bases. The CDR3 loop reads CASSDRQAGEQYF. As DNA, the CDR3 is TGTGCCAGCAGTGACAGGCAGGCGGGAGAGCAGTACTTC.

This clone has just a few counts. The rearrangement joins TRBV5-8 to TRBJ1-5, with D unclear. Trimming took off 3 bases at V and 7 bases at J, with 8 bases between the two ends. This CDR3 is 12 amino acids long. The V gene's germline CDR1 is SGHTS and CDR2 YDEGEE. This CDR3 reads CASSSRPQPQHF. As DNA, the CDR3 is TGTGCCAGCAGCTCCCGACCGCAGCCCCAGCATTTT.

The CDR3 sequence is CASSEPRTGGDSGELFF. CDR3 sequence (DNA): TGTGCCAGCAGTGAACCTCGGACAGGGGGCGATTCCGGGGAGCTGTTTTTT. This chain connects TRBV6-1 to TRBJ2-2; 11 bases are a match to TRBD1. Looked up from germline, CDR1 is MNHNS and CDR2 is SASEGT. Trimming took 2 bases from V and 6 from J; bases not matched to a gene: 8. There are 17 residues in the CDR3.

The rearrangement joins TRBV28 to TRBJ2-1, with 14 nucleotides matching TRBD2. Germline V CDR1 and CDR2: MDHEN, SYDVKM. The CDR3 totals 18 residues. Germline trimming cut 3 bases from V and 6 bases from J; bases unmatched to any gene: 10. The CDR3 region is CASSLSTSGRALGNEQFF. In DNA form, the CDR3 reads TGTGCCAGCAGTTTGTCGACTAGCGGGAGGGCCTTGGGCAATGAGCAGTTCTTC.

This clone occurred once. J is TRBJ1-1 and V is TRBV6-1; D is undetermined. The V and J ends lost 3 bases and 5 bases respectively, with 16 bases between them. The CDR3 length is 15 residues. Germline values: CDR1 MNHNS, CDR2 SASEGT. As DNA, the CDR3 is TGTGCCAGCAGTGACCCCGCCGGCGGGTGGACTGAAGCTTTCTTT. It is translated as CASSDPAGGWTEAFF.

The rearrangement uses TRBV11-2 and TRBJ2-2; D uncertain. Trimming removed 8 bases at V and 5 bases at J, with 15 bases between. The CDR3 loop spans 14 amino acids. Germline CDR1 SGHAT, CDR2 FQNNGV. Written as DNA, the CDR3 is TGTGCCAGCCTTTCTCTCCTCCGGACCGGGGAGCTGTTTTTT. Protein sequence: CASLSLLRTGELFF.

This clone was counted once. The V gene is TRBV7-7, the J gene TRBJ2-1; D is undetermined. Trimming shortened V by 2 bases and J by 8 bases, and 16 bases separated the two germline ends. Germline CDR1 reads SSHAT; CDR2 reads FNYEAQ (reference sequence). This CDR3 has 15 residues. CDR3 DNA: TGTGCCAGCAGCTTAAACTCCCGAGTATTCGATGAGCAGTTCTTC. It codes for CASSLNSRVFDEQFF.

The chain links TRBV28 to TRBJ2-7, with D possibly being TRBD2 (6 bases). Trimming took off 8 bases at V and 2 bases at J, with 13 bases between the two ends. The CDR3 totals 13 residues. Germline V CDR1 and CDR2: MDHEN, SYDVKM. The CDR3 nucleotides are TGTGCCAGCGCCCGGGGGAGCCCCTACGAGCAGTACTTC. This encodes CASARGSPYEQYF.

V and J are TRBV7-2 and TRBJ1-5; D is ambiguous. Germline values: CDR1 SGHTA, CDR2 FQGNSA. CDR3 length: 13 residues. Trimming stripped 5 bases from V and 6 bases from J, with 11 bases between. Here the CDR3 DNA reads TGTGCCAGCAGCGCGGCGGTTTTTCAGCCCCAGCATTTT. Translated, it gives CASSAAVFQPQHF.